This record looks at one T cell receptor (beta chain) sequence and its context. The ends lost 7 bases at V and 6 bases at J; junction bases unmatched: 8. Germline loops: CDR1 MNHEY, CDR2 SVGAGI. CDR3 length: 13 amino acids. Clones were read by immunoSEQ multiplex PCR, and TCRdb kept only the in-frame ones, dropping some. The sample includes about 370,000 clones, approximately 90% of them seen just once. This specimen belongs to a study of blood T cell repertoires in COVID-19. Whole-study context: The United States, Italy and Spain supplied acute and convalescent COVID-19 samples. In each case, the material was cDNA or gDNA derived from T cells, B-cell-depleted T cells, or PBMCs.

Study members were between roughly 18 and 100 years old and lived in 24 US regions. Resolution of symptoms, clearance, or two negative PCRs was present in recovered Cohort 3 donors. The sequence came from a man aged 18 to 29 who had recovered from COVID-19. Sequencing was done on a sample of PBMCs or T cells enriched from blood (not recorded which). The V gene is TRBV6-5, the J gene TRBJ2-5; TRBD2 matches at 7 bases. This CDR3 is CASIRAGEKTQYF. CDR3 sequence (DNA): TGTGCCAGCATCCGCGCGGGAGAGAAGACCCAGTACTTC.